This T cell receptor (beta chain) appears in the sequencing data of a study of blood T cell repertoires in COVID-19. In the study overall: The samples span acute and convalescent COVID-19 from the United States, Italy and Spain. T cells, B-cell-depleted T cells, or PBMCs provided the cDNA or gDNA that served as material.

The CDR3 extends over 17 amino acids. Germline-derived CDR1 and CDR2 are MNHEY and SVGEGT. V lost 0 bases to trimming and J lost 5 bases; unmatched junction nucleotides: 5. Seattle's cohort entered during active infection and was followed longitudinally. Original methodology: Quantification of nucleated cells was approximated via reference gene primer amplification. The table came from immunoSEQ multiplex PCR; TCRdb's copy has only in-frame clones and leaves some out. The V and J calls and clone size are taken from that table; D and trimming were inferred from the DNA. There are over 250,000 clones in the sample; just under 90% occur only once, and roughly 6.1% lies in the top ten.

Material for sequencing was peripheral blood. The origin of this receptor is a woman aged 45-65 years with COVID-19, enrolled during active disease. This chain links TRBV6-2 or TRBV6-3 with TRBJ2-2; 11 bases are shared with TRBD2. The CDR3 sequence is CASSYSTSGKATGELFF. For the CDR3, the DNA is TGTGCCAGCAGTTACTCGACTAGCGGGAAAGCGACCGGGGAGCTGTTTTTT.